Below, 26 T cell receptor beta chains from the same sample are listed, as sequenced in a study of blood T cell repertoires in COVID-19 (dated by TCRdb to about 2020). Receptors were amplified or captured by the immunoSEQ multiplex PCR assay. The table comes from immuneACCESS by way of TCRdb, which keeps in-frame sequences with V and J called. Part of the clones is missing from these tables; in studies checked, under half for an unresolved V gene and the rest for unknown reasons. This sample lists around 100,000 clones; around 72% were detected once. Together, the top ten hold 3% to 4% of the sample. Sequences were obtained from peripheral blood. The source is an older man with COVID-19, enrolled during active disease.

The chain employs TRBV7-2 and TRBJ2-7; 11 nucleotides align to TRBD2. Trimming removed 1 base from V and 2 bases from J; junction bases left unmatched: 4. The CDR3 is made up of 16 amino acids. CDR1 is SGHTA and CDR2 is FQGNSA in the germline V gene. The DNA for the CDR3 is TGTGCCAGCAGCTTAGGGACTAGCGGGCTACCCTACGAGCAGTACTTC. This codes for CASSLGTSGLPYEQYF.

The rearrangement links TRBV5-6 to TRBJ2-6; D may be TRBD2 (5 bases). The CDR3 sequence is 17 residues long. Germline CDR1 is SGHDT and CDR2 is YYEEEE. V was clipped by 4 bases and J by 2 bases, with 16 bases between them. The CDR3 loop is CASSITIGMAGANVLTF. The CDR3 nucleotides are TGTGCCAGCAGCATCACGATCGGGATGGCTGGGGCCAACGTCCTGACTTTC.

This clone has only one observation. The chain employs TRBV10-2 and TRBJ2-7; D not resolved. From germline, CDR1 is WSHSY and CDR2 SAAADI. Trimming pared 0 bases from V and 3 bases from J, leaving 9 bases between. This CDR3 is built from 14 residues. CDR3 bases: TGCGCCAGCAGTGAGTCTCAGGATTTCTACGAGCAGTACTTC. The encoded protein is CASSESQDFYEQYF.

The chain links TRBV3-1 (or the pseudogene TRBV3-2) to TRBJ2-3; perhaps TRBD1 as D (6 bases). This CDR3 comprises 14 residues. V lost 5 bases and J 0 bases, leaving 9 bases between the germline ends. Germline V lookup: CDR1 LGHDT, CDR2 YNNKEL (reference sequence). The CDR3 coding sequence is TGTGCCAGCAGCTGGACAGATAGCACAGATACGCAGTATTTT. The encoded protein is CASSWTDSTDTQYF.

The gene calls are TRBV7-3 and TRBJ2-1; D may be TRBD2 (5 bases). V was trimmed by 0 bases and J by 0 bases, leaving 9 bases between them. Germline CDR1 reads SGHTA; CDR2 reads FQGTGA. The CDR3 has 16 amino acids. The DNA for the CDR3 is TGTGCCAGCAGCTTAACGTCCGGGGTCTCCTACAATGAGCAGTTCTTC. This gives the protein CASSLTSGVSYNEQFF. Full variable domain (outside the CDR3, taken from reference TRBV7-3 and TRBJ2-1): GAGVSQTPSNKVTEKGKYVELRCDPISGHTALYWYRQSLGQGPEFLIYFQGTGAADDSGLPNDRFFAVRPEGSVSTLKIQRTERGDSAVYLCASSLTSGVSYNEQFFGPGTRLTVL.

The chain combines TRBV6-2 or TRBV6-3 with TRBJ2-1; no clear D gene. Germline CDR1 is MNHEY and CDR2 is SVGEGT. The CDR3 sequence is 16 residues long. Trimming cost V 2 bases and J 2 bases, with 13 bases left between them. CDR3 DNA: TGTGCCAGCAGTTACCTCCCCACGCGTACCTACAATGAGCAGTTCTTC. As protein: CASSYLPTRTYNEQFF.

J is TRBJ2-6 and V is TRBV28; 9 bases map to TRBD1. V was clipped by 6 bases and J by 3 bases; unmatched bases: 12. Per the germline V gene, CDR1 is MDHEN and CDR2 is SYDVKM. The CDR3 is 18 residues long. Here the CDR3 DNA reads TGTGCCAGCAGACCCGGGACAGGGAAATTGGGTGGGGCCAACGTCCTGACTTTC. Encoded protein: CASRPGTGKLGGANVLTF.

The rearrangement links TRBV18 to TRBJ1-4; 7 bases are shared with TRBD1. V lost 6 bases and J lost 0; bases outside the gene matches: 4. From germline, CDR1 is KGHSH and CDR2 LQKENI. This CDR3 has 15 amino acids. In DNA, the CDR3 is TGTGCCAGCTCGCCGACAGGGCCAACTAATGAAAAACTGTTTTTT. Translating it yields CASSPTGPTNEKLFF.

The chain employs TRBV10-1 and TRBJ2-1; D is undetermined. The CDR3 spans 16 residues. The V and J ends lost 7 bases and 0 bases respectively, with 16 bases between them. Germline V gene lookup returns CDR1 WNHNN and CDR2 SYGVQD (reference sequence). The CDR3 nucleotides are TGCGCCAGCAACTTCAAGCGCCAAAGCTCCTACAATGAGCAGTTCTTC. The encoded protein is CASNFKRQSSYNEQFF.

This chain joins TRBV19 and TRBJ1-2; TRBD1 matches at 8 bases. V lost 3 bases to trimming and J lost 8 bases; unmatched junction nucleotides: 11. CDR3 length: 15 residues. The V gene's germline CDR1 is LNHDA and CDR2 SQIVND (reference sequence). The CDR3 sequence is CASSISRTGPSGYTF. CDR3 sequence (DNA): TGTGCCAGTAGTATCTCCCGGACAGGGCCCTCGGGCTACACCTTC.

This clone was counted once. The V call is TRBV9, the J call TRBJ2-5; 14 bases fit TRBD2. This CDR3 contains 15 residues. Germline lookup yields CDR1 SGDLS and CDR2 YYNGEE. Losses at the gene ends were 2 bases for V and 5 bases for J; bases not matched to a gene: 2. CDR3 in DNA: TGTGCCAGCAGCGTGGGACTAGCGGGAGTTGAGACCCAGTACTTC. It yields the protein CASSVGLAGVETQYF.

This clone was picked up a small number of times. V is TRBV5-1 and J is TRBJ2-2; 8 bases are shared with TRBD1. The CDR3 consists of 15 residues. The J segment lost 1 base and the V segment lost 4 bases, leaving 3 bases of the junction unmatched. Germline V lookup: CDR1 SGHRS, CDR2 YFSETQ. The chain's CDR3 is CASSVDRGNTGELFF. In DNA form, the CDR3 reads TGCGCCAGCAGCGTCGACAGGGGGAACACCGGGGAGCTGTTTTTT.

This chain connects TRBV4-3 to TRBJ2-5, with 8 bases that match TRBD2. CDR3 size: 16 residues. V shed 0 bases, J shed 3 bases, and the junction held 6 bases outside the gene matches. Germline V gene sequence: CDR1 LGHNA, CDR2 YSLEER. CDR3 DNA: TGCGCCAGCAGCCAAGATATGACTAGCGAAGAAGAGACCCAGTACTTC. The encoded protein is CASSQDMTSEEETQYF.

The J gene is TRBJ1-3, the V gene TRBV28; D uncertain. Trimming stripped 6 bases from V and 0 bases from J, with 9 bases between. This CDR3 is built from 14 residues. Looked up from germline, CDR1 is MDHEN and CDR2 is SYDVKM. CDR3 nucleotide sequence: TGTGCCAGCAGCAGTCCAGGCTCTGGAAACACCATATATTTT. This gives the protein CASSSPGSGNTIYF.

This clone was detected only a few times. The chain carries TRBV28 and TRBJ2-7, with D maybe TRBD1 (5 bases). V dropped 3 bases and J dropped 3 bases, with 18 bases sitting between them. This CDR3 is 16 amino acids long. Germline lookup yields CDR1 MDHEN and CDR2 SYDVKM. The CDR3 here is CASSLFLTDKYYEQYF. The CDR3 DNA sequence: TGTGCCAGCAGTTTGTTTCTGACAGACAAGTACTACGAGCAGTACTTC.

This chain uses TRBV2 with TRBJ1-4; possible D gene TRBD1, 5 bases. This CDR3 comprises 12 residues. In germline, CDR1 is SNHLY, CDR2 FYNNEI. The V and J ends lost 8 bases and 8 bases respectively, with 12 bases between them. CDR3 residues: CASGGTGEKLFF. The CDR3 DNA reads as TGTGCCAGCGGAGGGACTGGGGAAAAACTGTTTTTT. Supplemented by reference TRBV2 and TRBJ1-4, the full variable domain reads EPEVTQTPSHQVTQMGQEVILRCVPISNHLYFYWYRQILGQKVEFLVSFYNNEISEKSEIFDDQFSVERPDGSNFTLKIRSTKLEDSAMYFCASGGTGEKLFFGSGTQLSVL.

The CDR3 reads CASSLGLAGAAATQYF. The DNA of the CDR3 is TGTGCCAGCAGCCTAGGACTAGCGGGAGCTGCTGCGACCCAGTACTTC. The genes are TRBV5-5 and TRBJ2-5, with 13 nucleotides matching TRBD2. This CDR3 comprises 16 residues. From germline, CDR1 is SGHKS and CDR2 YYEKEE (reference sequence). Trimming at V came to 4 bases and at J to 7 bases, leaving 10 bases not matched to a gene.

The chain joins TRBV10-3 to TRBJ2-2; D perhaps matches TRBD2 (6 bases). V dropped 6 bases and J dropped 3 bases, with 11 bases sitting between them. There are 14 residues in the CDR3. Germline V lookup: CDR1 ENHRY, CDR2 SYGVKD. CDR3: CAIRGWEDTGELFF. The CDR3 DNA reads TGTGCCATCAGGGGGTGGGAGGACACCGGGGAGCTGTTTTTT.

The CDR3 DNA reads as TGTGCCAGCAGCCTCAGTGGCTTCGGGTACGAGCAGTACTTC. Its translation: CASSLSGFGYEQYF. The chain combines TRBV9 with TRBJ2-7; D not resolved. Trimming shortened V by 4 bases and J by 4 bases, and 15 bases separated the two germline ends. CDR1 and CDR2 from the germline V gene are SGDLS and YYNGEE. CDR3 length equals 14 residues.

J is TRBJ2-7 and V is TRBV3-1 (or the pseudogene TRBV3-2); D perhaps matches TRBD2 (6 bases). CDR3 length equals 14 residues. The germline V gene has CDR1 LGHDT and CDR2 YNNKEL (reference sequence). Trimming stripped 9 bases from V and 1 base from J, with 16 bases between. The CDR3, as DNA: TGTGCCAGAGCTCCGGGACTTCTGTCCTACGAGCAGTACTTC. This translates into CARAPGLLSYEQYF.

The chain uses TRBV6-5 and TRBJ2-7; 10 bases agree with TRBD2. CDR1 is MNHEY, CDR2 SVGAGI, per germline. This CDR3 has 14 residues. With 5 bases clipped from V and 6 bases from J, the junction kept 7 bases outside the gene matches. The chain's CDR3 is CASSKLAGVGEQYF. The DNA for the CDR3 is TGTGCCAGCAGTAAGCTAGCGGGAGTTGGCGAGCAGTACTTC.

This clone came up a few times. The V and J genes are TRBV27 and TRBJ2-1; D unresolved. Germline V gene lookup returns CDR1 MNHEY and CDR2 SMNVEV (reference sequence). V was clipped by 2 bases and J by 4 bases, with 6 bases between them. The CDR3 loop spans 13 amino acids. CDR3 DNA: TGTGCCAGCAGTTTAGGGCAGTACAATGAGCAGTTCTTC. Translation: CASSLGQYNEQFF.

This sequence joins TRBV3-1 (or the pseudogene TRBV3-2) and TRBJ1-6; a possible D gene is TRBD1 (5 bases). The germline CDR1 and CDR2 sequences are LGHDT and YNNKEL (reference sequence). Trimming stripped 4 bases from V and 10 bases from J, with 20 bases between. The CDR3 has 16 amino acids. The CDR3 DNA follows: TGTGCCAGCAGCCCTACCTCGGGCAGGGATCGATCACCCCTCCACTTT. Amino acids: CASSPTSGRDRSPLHF.

Written as DNA, the CDR3 is TGTGCCAGCTCACCCCGGGACATCCAAGAGACCCAGTACTTC. Translation: CASSPRDIQETQYF. The chain links TRBV18 to TRBJ2-5; perhaps TRBD1 as D (6 bases). The CDR3 runs to 14 residues. Germline lookup yields CDR1 KGHSH and CDR2 LQKENI. Trimming cost V 3 bases and J 1 base, with 9 bases left between them. The whole variable domain, filled in from reference TRBV18 and TRBJ2-5, reads NAGVMQNPRHLVRRRGQEARLRCSPMKGHSHVYWYRQLPEEGLKFMVYLQKENIIDESGMPKERFSAEFPKEGPSILRIQQVVRGDSAAYFCASSPRDIQETQYFGPGTRLLVL.

This clone came up once. CDR3 in amino acids: CASSGRDSYNEQFF. The DNA for the CDR3 is TGCGCCAGCAGTGGAAGGGACAGTTACAATGAGCAGTTCTTC. The V call is TRBV10-1, the J call TRBJ2-1; TRBD1 aligns across 7 bases. The V segment lost 4 bases and the J segment 4 bases; nucleotides outside the gene matches: 4. This CDR3 has 14 amino acids. CDR1 and CDR2 from the germline V gene are WNHNN and SYGVQD (reference sequence).

The chain combines TRBV15 with TRBJ2-5; D perhaps matches TRBD1 (7 bases). This CDR3 comprises 16 residues. V lost 0 bases to trimming and J lost 5 bases, with 16 bases between them. CDR1 LNHNV and CDR2 YYDKDF come from the germline V gene (reference sequence). CDR3 residues: CATSRDLTGRFETQYF. DNA of the CDR3: TGTGCCACCAGCAGAGATCTGACAGGGAGGTTTGAGACCCAGTACTTC. Variable domain in full (rest from reference TRBV15 and TRBJ2-5): DAMVIQNPRYQVTQFGKPVTLSCSQTLNHNVMYWYQQKSSQAPKLLFHYYDKDFNNEADTPDNFQSRRPNTSFCFLDIRSPGLGDTAMYLCATSRDLTGRFETQYFGPGTRLLVL.